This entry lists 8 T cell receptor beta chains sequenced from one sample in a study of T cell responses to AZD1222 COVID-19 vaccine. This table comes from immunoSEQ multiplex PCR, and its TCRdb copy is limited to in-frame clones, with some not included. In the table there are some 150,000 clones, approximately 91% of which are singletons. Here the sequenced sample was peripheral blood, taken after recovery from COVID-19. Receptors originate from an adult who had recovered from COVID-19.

CDR3 bases: TGTGCCAGCAGTTTCGCTTACAGGACCTCCCTTGGCTACACCTTC. Translated, it gives CASSFAYRTSLGYTF. The chain recombines TRBV28 with TRBJ1-2; possible D gene TRBD1, 5 bases. Germline CDR1 is MDHEN and CDR2 is SYDVKM. This CDR3 contains 15 residues. V shed 3 bases and J shed 7 bases, with 18 bases lying between them.

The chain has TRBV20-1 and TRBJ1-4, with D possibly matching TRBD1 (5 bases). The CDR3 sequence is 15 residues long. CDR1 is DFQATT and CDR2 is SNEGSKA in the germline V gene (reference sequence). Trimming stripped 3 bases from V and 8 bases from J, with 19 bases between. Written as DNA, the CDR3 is TGCAGTGCTAGTGGAGGGGCGGAGCTTGGAGAAAAACTGTTTTTT. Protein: CSASGGAELGEKLFF.

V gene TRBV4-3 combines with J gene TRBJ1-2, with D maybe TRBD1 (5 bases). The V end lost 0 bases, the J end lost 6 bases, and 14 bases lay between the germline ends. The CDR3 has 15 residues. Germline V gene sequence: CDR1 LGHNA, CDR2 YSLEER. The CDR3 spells CASSQDSGGLDGYTF. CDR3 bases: TGCGCCAGCAGCCAAGATTCCGGGGGATTGGATGGCTACACCTTC.

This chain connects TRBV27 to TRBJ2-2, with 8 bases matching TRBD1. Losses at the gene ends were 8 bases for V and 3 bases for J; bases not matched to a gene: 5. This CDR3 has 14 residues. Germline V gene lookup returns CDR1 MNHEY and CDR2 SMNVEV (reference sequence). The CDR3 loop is CASPSTGDTGELFF. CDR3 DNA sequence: TGTGCCAGCCCTTCGACAGGGGACACCGGGGAGCTGTTTTTT.

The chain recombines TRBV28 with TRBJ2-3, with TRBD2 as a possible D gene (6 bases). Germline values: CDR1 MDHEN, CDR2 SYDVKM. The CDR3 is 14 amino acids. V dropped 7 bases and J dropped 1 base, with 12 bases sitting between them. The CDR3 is CASTPGLRTDTQYF. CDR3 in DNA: TGTGCCAGCACTCCGGGACTGCGCACAGATACGCAGTATTTT.

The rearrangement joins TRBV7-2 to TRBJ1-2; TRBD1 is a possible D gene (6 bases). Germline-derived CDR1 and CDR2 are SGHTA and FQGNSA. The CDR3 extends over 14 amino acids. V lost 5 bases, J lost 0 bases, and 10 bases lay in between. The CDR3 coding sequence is TGTGCCAGCAGCCCCCGGGACACTAACTATGGCTACACCTTC. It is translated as CASSPRDTNYGYTF. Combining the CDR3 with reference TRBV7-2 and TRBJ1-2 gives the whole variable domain GAGVSQSPSNKVTEKGKDVELRCDPISGHTALYWYRQSLGQGLEFLIYFQGNSAPDKSGLPSDRFSAERTGGSVSTLTIQRTQQEDSAVYLCASSPRDTNYGYTFGSGTRLTVV.

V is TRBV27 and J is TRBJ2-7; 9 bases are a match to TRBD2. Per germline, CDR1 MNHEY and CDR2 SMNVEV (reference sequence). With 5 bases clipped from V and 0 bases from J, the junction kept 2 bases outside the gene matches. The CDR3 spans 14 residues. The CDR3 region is CASSLAGLSYEQYF. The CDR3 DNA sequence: TGTGCCAGCAGTCTAGCGGGGCTCTCCTACGAGCAGTACTTC.

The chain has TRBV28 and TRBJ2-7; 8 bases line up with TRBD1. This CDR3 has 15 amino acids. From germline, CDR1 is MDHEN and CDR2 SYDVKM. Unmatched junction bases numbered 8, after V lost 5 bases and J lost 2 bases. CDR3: CASSIHRGAPYEQYF. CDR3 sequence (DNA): TGTGCCAGCAGTATCCACAGGGGGGCCCCCTACGAGCAGTACTTC.